These 11 T cell receptor beta chains were sequenced from one sample in a study of T cells in Graves' hyperthyroidism and ophthalmopathy (dated by TCRdb to about 2019). The receptor library was made with multiplex PCR. Instrument on record: Illumina HiSeq 2000. TCR beta CDR3 regions were amplified from RNA transcripts. The TCR CDR3 was subjected to a first round of RT-PCR using the HTBI primer set and the Qiagen OneStep RT-PCR kit. Clones were called with MiXCR by TCRdb after fastp trimmed the public reads at Q25, and only in-frame beta chains were retained. Under each unique CDR3 protein, matching rows form one entry showing the most common genes and DNA. For this sample the table gives some 740,000 distinct CDR3 sequences, of which roughly 15% were detected only once. The ten most abundant clones make up about 10% of the sample. The specimen sequenced was blood. The receptors here all came from a woman between 18 and 29 years old with Graves' hyperthyroidism.

A word on this clonotype: One junction end does not reproduce the germline sequence, and a read error may be involved. This chain links TRBV6-2 or TRBV6-3 with TRBJ2-2, with D hard to call. Germline CDR1 MNHEY, CDR2 SVGEGT. The CDR3 length is 14 residues. CDR3 nucleotides: TGTGCCAGCAGCCACCGGGCGAATACCGGGGAGCTGTTTTTT. Protein sequence: CASSHRANTGELFF.

In this sample, this clonotype turned up many times. This CDR3 reads CASSDGWTEAFF. The DNA for the CDR3 is TGTGCCAGCAGTGACGGGTGGACTGAAGCTTTCTTT. This chain links TRBV6-1 with TRBJ1-1; no firm D call. This CDR3 has 12 amino acids. The ends were cut back, 3 bases at V and 5 bases at J, with 7 bases in the middle. CDR1 and CDR2 from the germline V gene are MNHNS and SASEGT.

There are a few counts of this clonotype. The J gene is TRBJ2-1, the V gene TRBV11-2; D is undetermined. Per germline, CDR1 SGHAT and CDR2 FQNNGV. Between the trimmed V and J ends, which lost 5 bases and 0 bases, there was a span of 11 bases. This CDR3 is built from 15 residues. The CDR3 DNA reads as TGTGCCAGCAGCGTAGGATCTAGCTCCTACAATGAGCAGTTCTTC. It encodes CASSVGSSSYNEQFF.

This rearrangement joins TRBV3-1 to TRBJ1-3; possibly TRBD1 for D (5 bases). The CDR3 covers 16 residues. Trimming took off 4 bases at V and 4 bases at J, with 17 bases between the two ends. From germline, CDR1 is LGHDT and CDR2 YNNKEL (reference sequence). The CDR3 DNA sequence: TGTGCCAGCAGCCCCACCGGGACGCTGAGGGGAAACACCATATATTTT. Translated, it gives CASSPTGTLRGNTIYF.

J is TRBJ1-6 and V is TRBV6-2 or TRBV6-3; D call uncertain. The ends were cut back, 0 bases at V and 8 bases at J, with 8 bases in the middle. From germline, CDR1 is MNHEY and CDR2 SVGEGT. This CDR3 spans 14 amino acids. The CDR3 loop reads CASSYSTGYSPLHF. DNA of the CDR3: TGTGCCAGCAGTTACTCAACGGGGTATTCACCCCTCCACTTT.

The V call is TRBV20-1, the J call TRBJ1-5; no reliable D call. The CDR3 totals 15 residues. Germline lookup yields CDR1 DFQATT and CDR2 SNEGSKA (reference sequence). V was clipped by 0 bases and J by 7 bases, with 16 bases between them. The CDR3 DNA reads as TGCAGTGCTAGAGAGCCCCTAGCGGGCACCCAGCCCCAGCATTTT. It encodes CSAREPLAGTQPQHF.

The chain recombines TRBV30 with TRBJ2-1; the D gene is possibly TRBD2 (6 bases). Trimming shortened V by 5 bases and J by 1 base, and 9 bases separated the two germline ends. The CDR3 is 13 residues long. Per germline, CDR1 GTSNPN and CDR2 SVGIG (reference sequence). The CDR3 loop is CAWAGSSYNEQFF. CDR3 DNA sequence: TGTGCCTGGGCCGGGAGTTCCTACAATGAGCAGTTCTTC.

This clonotype was counted only a few times. This could be a read error, since a much larger clone is one nucleotide away. CDR3 DNA sequence: TGTGCCAGCAGCTACTGGACGGACACTGAAGCTTTCTTT. This encodes CASSYWTDTEAFF. The chain uses TRBV6-2 or TRBV6-3 and TRBJ1-1; D gene unclear. CDR1 is MNHEY, CDR2 SVGEGT, per germline. The CDR3 is made up of 13 amino acids.

This clonotype was seen many times. The chain carries TRBV20-1 and TRBJ2-4, with D perhaps given as TRBD1 or TRBD2 (5 bases each). CDR3 length: 14 residues. V was pared by 5 bases and J by 3 bases, with 14 bases between. Germline CDR1 DFQATT, CDR2 SNEGSKA (reference sequence). CDR3 loop: CSAPGPLGKNIQYF. As DNA, the CDR3 is TGCAGTGCTCCGGGACCTCTAGGCAAAAACATTCAGTACTTC.

This clonotype came up a few times. The chain uses TRBV20-1 and TRBJ2-7; D may be TRBD1 or TRBD2 (5 bases each). CDR1 and CDR2 from the germline V gene are DFQATT and SNEGSKA (reference sequence). CDR3 size: 13 residues. V lost 6 bases, J lost 0 bases, and 12 bases lay in between. CDR3 nucleotide sequence: TGCAGTGCAATGGGACGGTCCTCCTACGAGCAGTACTTC. Protein sequence: CSAMGRSSYEQYF.

This clonotype was counted only a few times. This rearrangement joins TRBV5-5 to TRBJ1-5, with TRBD1 as a possible D gene (5 bases). The CDR3 spans 17 residues. The V gene lost 2 bases and the J gene lost 0 bases, with 15 bases spanning the gap. Germline CDR1 reads SGHKS; CDR2 reads YYEKEE (reference sequence). This chain's CDR3 is CASSLLPGRDSNQPQHF. The DNA for the CDR3 is TGTGCCAGCAGCTTACTTCCGGGACGGGATAGCAATCAGCCCCAGCATTTT.